Listed here is a single TCR beta chain. Its antigen is undetermined. Clones were read by immunoSEQ multiplex PCR, and TCRdb kept only the in-frame ones, dropping some. The repertoire holds tens of thousands of clones, with roughly 80% as singletons. There are 16 residues in the CDR3. V lost 6 bases to trimming and J lost 4 bases, with 20 bases between them. The germline V gene has CDR1 LGHNT and CDR2 FRNRAP. These data belong to a study of OX40 agonist ivuxolimab in advanced cancers. Study-wide background: A partial response was reached by three patients: one with hepatocellular carcinoma and two with cutaneous melanoma.

Study-wide results and caveats: At doses 0.1 to 3.0 mg/kg, CD4+ and CD8+ clones expanded. Individuals who were partial responders at 0.1-3.0 mg/kg had clonal expansion that ranked among the lowest.

Source: CD4+ or CD8+ T cells sorted from blood, taken in a trial of the OX40 agonist ivuxolimab. The chain combines TRBV12-5 with TRBJ2-3; D is perhaps TRBD2 (7 bases). The clonotype originates from an adult with an advanced solid tumor such as melanoma, head and neck, liver or kidney cancer. The DNA for the CDR3 is TGTGCTAGTGGCCGATTACGGGGGGCGCCGGCAGATACGCAGTATTTT. Translating gives CASGRLRGAPADTQYF.